Sequencing of this T cell receptor beta chain was carried out in a study of post-analysis software for immune sequencing data. As for the study in general: Some patients lacked subtype; others had relapsing-remitting, secondary progressive or progressive-relapsing disease. Notes on the study in general: TRBV5-6, TRBV5-1 and TRBV20-1 were among roughly 5 TRBV segments more frequent in patients than controls. Among multiple sclerosis patients, normalized Chao1 diversity was significantly below that of controls.

Germline V gene sequence: CDR1 SNHLY, CDR2 FYNNEI. The CDR3 spans 17 residues. V dropped 4 bases and J dropped 1; count of bases not matched to a gene: 5. Every TCR beta cDNA library bore unique molecular identifiers. TCRdb re-called the PCR reads with MiXCR, one entry per CDR3 protein. In the table there are approximately 660,000 distinct CDR3 sequences, roughly three fifths of which are singletons. In the case of this clonotype: The antigen is unknown.

The receptor was isolated from a girl aged 2 to 9 with multiple sclerosis. The rearrangement joins TRBV2 to TRBJ2-1, with 12 bases that match TRBD2. The sequenced sample consisted of blood. CDR3 amino acids: CASSVTGTSGSYNEQFF. CDR3 sequence (DNA): TGTGCCAGCAGTGTCACCGGGACTAGCGGGTCCTACAATGAGCAGTTCTTC.